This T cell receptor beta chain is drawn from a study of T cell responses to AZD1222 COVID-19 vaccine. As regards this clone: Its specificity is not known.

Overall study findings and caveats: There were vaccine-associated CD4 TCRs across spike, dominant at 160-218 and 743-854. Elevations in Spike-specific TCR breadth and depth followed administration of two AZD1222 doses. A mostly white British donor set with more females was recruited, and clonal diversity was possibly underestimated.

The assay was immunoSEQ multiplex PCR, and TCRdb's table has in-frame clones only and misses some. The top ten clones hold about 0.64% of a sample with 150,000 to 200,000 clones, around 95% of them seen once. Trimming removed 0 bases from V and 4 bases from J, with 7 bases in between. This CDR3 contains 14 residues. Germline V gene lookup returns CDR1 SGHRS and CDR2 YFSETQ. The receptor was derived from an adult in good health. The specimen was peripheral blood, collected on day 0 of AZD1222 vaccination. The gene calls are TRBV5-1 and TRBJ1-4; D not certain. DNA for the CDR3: TGCGCCAGCAGCTTGGGGCAGCTTAATGAAAAACTGTTTTTT. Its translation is CASSLGQLNEKLFF.